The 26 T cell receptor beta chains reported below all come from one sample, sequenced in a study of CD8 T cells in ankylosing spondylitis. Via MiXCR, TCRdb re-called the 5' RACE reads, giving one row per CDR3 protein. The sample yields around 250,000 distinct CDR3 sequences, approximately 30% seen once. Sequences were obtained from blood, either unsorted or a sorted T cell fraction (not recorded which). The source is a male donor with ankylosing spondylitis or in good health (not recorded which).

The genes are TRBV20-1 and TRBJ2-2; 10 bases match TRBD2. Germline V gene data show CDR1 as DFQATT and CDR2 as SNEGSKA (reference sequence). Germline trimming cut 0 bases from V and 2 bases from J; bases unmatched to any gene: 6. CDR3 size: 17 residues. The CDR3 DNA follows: TGCAGTGCTAGAGATTTCGGGACTAGCGCTAACACCGGGGAGCTGTTTTTT. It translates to CSARDFGTSANTGELFF.

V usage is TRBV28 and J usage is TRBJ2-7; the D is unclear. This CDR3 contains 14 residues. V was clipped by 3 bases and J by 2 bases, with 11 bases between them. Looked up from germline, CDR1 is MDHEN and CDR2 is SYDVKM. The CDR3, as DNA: TGTGCCAGCAGTTTGTTTCAGGCACCCTACGAGCAGTACTTC. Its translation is CASSLFQAPYEQYF.

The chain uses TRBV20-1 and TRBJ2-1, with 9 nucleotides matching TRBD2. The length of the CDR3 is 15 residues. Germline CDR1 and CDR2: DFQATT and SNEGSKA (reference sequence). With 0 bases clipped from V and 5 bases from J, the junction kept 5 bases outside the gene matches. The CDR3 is CSAREGLAGNNEQFF. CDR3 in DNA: TGCAGTGCTAGAGAGGGTCTAGCGGGGAACAATGAGCAGTTCTTC.

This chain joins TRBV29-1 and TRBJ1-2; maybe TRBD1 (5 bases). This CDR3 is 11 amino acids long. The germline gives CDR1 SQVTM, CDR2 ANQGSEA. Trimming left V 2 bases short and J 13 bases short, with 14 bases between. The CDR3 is CSVERGLGSTF. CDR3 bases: TGCAGCGTTGAAAGGGGTTTAGGGTCCACCTTC. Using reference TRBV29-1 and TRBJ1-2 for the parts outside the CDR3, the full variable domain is SAVISQKPSRDICQRGTSLTIQCQVDSQVTMMFWYRQQPGQSLTLIATANQGSEATYESGFVIDKFPISRPNLTFSTLTVSNMSPEDSSIYLCSVERGLGSTFGSGTRLTVV.

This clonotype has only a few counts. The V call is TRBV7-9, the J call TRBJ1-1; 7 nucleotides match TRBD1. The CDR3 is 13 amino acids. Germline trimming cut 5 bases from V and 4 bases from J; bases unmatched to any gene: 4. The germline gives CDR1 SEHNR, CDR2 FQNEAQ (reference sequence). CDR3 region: CASSPGQTTEAFF. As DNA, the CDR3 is TGTGCCAGCAGCCCGGGACAGACCACTGAAGCTTTCTTT.

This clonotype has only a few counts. CDR3 amino acids: CASSPTDKVGYEQYF. The CDR3 DNA reads as TGTGCCAGCTCACCAACGGACAAGGTCGGCTACGAGCAGTACTTC. The rearrangement links TRBV18 to TRBJ2-7; D is possibly TRBD1 (5 bases). The V end was cut by 2 bases, the J end by 3 bases, with 14 bases between. Germline CDR1 is KGHSH and CDR2 is LQKENI. The CDR3 covers 15 residues.

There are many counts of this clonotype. The CDR3 nucleotides are TGCAGTGCAGGAGGGGTAGGCAATCAGCCCCAGCATTTT. It yields the protein CSAGGVGNQPQHF. The chain joins TRBV20-1 to TRBJ1-5; tentative D call: TRBD1 (5 bases). Germline CDR1 is DFQATT and CDR2 is SNEGSKA (reference sequence). The V and J ends lost 6 bases and 2 bases respectively, with 11 bases between them. The CDR3 covers 13 residues.

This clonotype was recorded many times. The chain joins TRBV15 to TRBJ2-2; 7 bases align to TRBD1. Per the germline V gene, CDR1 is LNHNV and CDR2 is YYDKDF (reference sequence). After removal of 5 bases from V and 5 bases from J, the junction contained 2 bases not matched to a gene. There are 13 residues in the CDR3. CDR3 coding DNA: TGTGCCACCAGCTACAGGGGTACCGGGGAGCTGTTTTTT. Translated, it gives CATSYRGTGELFF.

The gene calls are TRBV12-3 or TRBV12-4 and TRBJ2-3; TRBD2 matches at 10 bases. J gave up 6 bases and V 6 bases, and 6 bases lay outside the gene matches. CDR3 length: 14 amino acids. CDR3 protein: CASRPGLAVDTQYF. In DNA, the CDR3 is TGTGCCAGCAGGCCCGGACTAGCGGTGGATACGCAGTATTTT.

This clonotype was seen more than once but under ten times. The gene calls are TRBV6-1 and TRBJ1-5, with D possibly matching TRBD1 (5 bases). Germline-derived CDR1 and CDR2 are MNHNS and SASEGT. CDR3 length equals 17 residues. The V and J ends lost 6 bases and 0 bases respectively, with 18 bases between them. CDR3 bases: TGTGCCAGCAGCACCCCGGGGGGACCATATAGCAATCAGCCCCAGCATTTT. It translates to CASSTPGGPYSNQPQHF.

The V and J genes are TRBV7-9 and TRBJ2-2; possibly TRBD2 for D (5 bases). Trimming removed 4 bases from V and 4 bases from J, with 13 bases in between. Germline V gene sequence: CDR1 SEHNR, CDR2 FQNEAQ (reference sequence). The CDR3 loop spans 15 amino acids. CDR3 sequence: CASSWAGLGTGELFF. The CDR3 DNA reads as TGTGCCAGCAGCTGGGCGGGCCTTGGCACCGGGGAGCTGTTTTTT.

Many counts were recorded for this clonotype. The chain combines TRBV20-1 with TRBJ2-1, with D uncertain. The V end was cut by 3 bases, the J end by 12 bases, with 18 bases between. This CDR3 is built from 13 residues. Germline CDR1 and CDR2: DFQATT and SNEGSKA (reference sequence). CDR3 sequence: CSARATASWAQFF. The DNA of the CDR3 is TGCAGTGCTAGGGCTACGGCCTCCTGGGCGCAGTTCTTC.

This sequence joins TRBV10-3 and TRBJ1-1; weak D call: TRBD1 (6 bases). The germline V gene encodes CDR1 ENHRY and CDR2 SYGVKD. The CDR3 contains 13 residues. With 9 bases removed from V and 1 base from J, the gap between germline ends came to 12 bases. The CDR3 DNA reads TGTGCCATAGAGGACAGACGGAACACTGAAGCTTTCTTT. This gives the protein CAIEDRRNTEAFF.

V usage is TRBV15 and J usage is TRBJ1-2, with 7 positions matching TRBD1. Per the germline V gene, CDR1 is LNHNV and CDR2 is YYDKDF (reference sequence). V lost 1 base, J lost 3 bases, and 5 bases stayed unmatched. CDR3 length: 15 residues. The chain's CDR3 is CATSRAGGLDYGYTF. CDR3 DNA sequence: TGTGCCACCAGCAGAGCAGGGGGTTTGGACTATGGCTACACCTTC.

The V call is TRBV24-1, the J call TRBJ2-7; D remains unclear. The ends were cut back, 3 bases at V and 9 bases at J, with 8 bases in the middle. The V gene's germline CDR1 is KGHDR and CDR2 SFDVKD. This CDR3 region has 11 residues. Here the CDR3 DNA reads TGTGCCACCAGTGATCCGGGCGGGCAGTACTTC. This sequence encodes CATSDPGGQYF.

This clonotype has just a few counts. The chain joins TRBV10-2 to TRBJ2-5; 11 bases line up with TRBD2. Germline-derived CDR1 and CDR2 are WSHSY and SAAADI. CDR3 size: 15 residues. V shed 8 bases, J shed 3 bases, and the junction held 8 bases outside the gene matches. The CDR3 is CASAPLLAGEETQYF. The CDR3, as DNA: TGCGCCAGCGCCCCTTTACTAGCGGGAGAAGAGACCCAGTACTTC.

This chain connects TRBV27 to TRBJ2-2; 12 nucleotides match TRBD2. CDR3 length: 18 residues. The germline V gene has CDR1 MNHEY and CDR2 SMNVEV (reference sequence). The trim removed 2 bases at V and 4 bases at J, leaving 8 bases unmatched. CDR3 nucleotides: TGTGCCAGCAGTTTAAGGCTAGCGGGGGGGCTGAGCACCGGGGAGCTGTTTTTT. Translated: CASSLRLAGGLSTGELFF.

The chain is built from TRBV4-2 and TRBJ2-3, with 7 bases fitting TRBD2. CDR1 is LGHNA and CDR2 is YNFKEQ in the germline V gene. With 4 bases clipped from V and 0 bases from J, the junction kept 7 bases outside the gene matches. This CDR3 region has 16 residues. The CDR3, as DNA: TGTGCCAGCAGCCCAACCGGGACTACTAGCACAGATACGCAGTATTTT. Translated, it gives CASSPTGTTSTDTQYF.

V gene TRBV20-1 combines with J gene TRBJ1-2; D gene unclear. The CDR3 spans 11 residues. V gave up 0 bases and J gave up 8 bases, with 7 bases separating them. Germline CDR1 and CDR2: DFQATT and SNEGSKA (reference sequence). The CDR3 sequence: CSARDGRGYTF. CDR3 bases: TGCAGTGCTAGAGACGGGAGGGGCTACACCTTC.

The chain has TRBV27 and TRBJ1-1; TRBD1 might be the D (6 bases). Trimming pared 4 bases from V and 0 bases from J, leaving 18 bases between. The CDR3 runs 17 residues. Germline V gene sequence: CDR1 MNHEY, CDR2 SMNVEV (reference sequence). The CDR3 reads CASSSLSWGRMNTEAFF. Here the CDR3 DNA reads TGTGCCAGCAGTTCCCTCTCTTGGGGGCGAATGAACACTGAAGCTTTCTTT.

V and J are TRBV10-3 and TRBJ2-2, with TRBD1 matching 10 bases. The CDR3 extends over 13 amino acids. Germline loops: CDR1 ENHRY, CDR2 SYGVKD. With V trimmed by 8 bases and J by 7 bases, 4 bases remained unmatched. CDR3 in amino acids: CAIRDRGDGELFF. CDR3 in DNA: TGTGCCATCCGGGACAGGGGAGACGGGGAGCTGTTTTTT.

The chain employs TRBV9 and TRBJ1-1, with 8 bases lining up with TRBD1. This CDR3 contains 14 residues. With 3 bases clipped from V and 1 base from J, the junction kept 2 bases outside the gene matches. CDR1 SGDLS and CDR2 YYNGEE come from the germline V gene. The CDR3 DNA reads TGTGCCAGCAGCGCGACAGGGGCGAACACTGAAGCTTTCTTT. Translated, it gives CASSATGANTEAFF.

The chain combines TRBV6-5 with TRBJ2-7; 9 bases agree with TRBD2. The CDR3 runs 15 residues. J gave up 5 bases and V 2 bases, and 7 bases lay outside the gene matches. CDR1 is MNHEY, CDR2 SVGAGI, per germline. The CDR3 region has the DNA TGTGCCAGCAGTTACCCGGAGGCTAGCGGGGACGAGCAGTACTTC. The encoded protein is CASSYPEASGDEQYF.

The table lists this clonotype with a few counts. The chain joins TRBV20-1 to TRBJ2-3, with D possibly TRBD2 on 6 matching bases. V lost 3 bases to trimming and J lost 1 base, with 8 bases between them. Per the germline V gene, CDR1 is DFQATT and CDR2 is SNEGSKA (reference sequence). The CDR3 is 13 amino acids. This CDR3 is CSASPGGTDTQYF. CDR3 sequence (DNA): TGCAGTGCTAGCCCGGGGGGCACAGATACGCAGTATTTT.

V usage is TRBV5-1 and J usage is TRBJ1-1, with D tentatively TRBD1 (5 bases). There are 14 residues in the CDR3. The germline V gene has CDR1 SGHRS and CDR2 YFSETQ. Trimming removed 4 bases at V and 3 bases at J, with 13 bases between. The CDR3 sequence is CASSLRDQDTEAFF. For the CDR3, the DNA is TGCGCCAGCAGCCTCCGGGACCAGGACACTGAAGCTTTCTTT.

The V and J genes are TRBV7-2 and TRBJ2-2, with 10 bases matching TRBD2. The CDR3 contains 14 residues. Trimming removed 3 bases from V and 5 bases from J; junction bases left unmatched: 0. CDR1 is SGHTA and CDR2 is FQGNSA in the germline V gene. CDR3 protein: CASSFSGGTGELFF. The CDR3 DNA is TGTGCCAGCAGCTTTAGCGGGGGGACCGGGGAGCTGTTTTTT.